Below are 2 T cell receptor beta chains sequenced from a single sample in a study of graft-versus-host responses after intestinal transplantation. Generated by immunoSEQ multiplex PCR, the TCRdb table keeps only in-frame clones and is missing some. The repertoire holds approximately 37,000 clones, nearly 90% seen once, with around 6.9% in the top ten. The sequenced sample was PBMCs, obtained about nine months after transplant. These receptors all come from a human patient who received an intestinal transplant, so some T cells may come from the graft donor.

The rearrangement links TRBV5-1 to TRBJ2-1; TRBD1 matches 8 bases. V lost 6 bases to trimming and J lost 8 bases; unmatched junction nucleotides: 13. Germline assignment: CDR1 SGHRS and CDR2 YFSETQ. The CDR3 is 15 amino acids. The CDR3 coding sequence is TGCGCCAGCACGTACTCAGGGGGCGCGTTAGATGAGCAGTTCTTC. Protein product: CASTYSGGALDEQFF.

The table lists this clone with a few counts. J is TRBJ1-6 and V is TRBV6-4, with no clear D. CDR1 is MRHNA, CDR2 SNTAGT, per germline. V lost 3 bases and J lost 6, with 9 bases in between. The CDR3 has 14 amino acids. The CDR3 region has the DNA TGTGCCAGCAGTGAATATTCGGGTAATTCACCCCTCCACTTT. Translating it yields CASSEYSGNSPLHF.